This T cell receptor beta chain was obtained from a study of blood T cell repertoires in COVID-19. The overall study: Whether acute or convalescent, the COVID-19 samples came from the United States, Italy and Spain. T cells, B-cell-depleted T cells, or PBMCs provided the cDNA or gDNA that served as material.

Clones were sequenced by immunoSEQ multiplex PCR, and TCRdb holds only the in-frame ones, with some missing. The sample comprises fewer than 300,000 clones, under 90% of which are singletons, and 2.5% to 3% rests with the top ten. In germline, CDR1 is SGHDT, CDR2 YYEEEE. The CDR3 loop spans 13 amino acids. V lost 1 base, J lost 4 bases, and 6 bases lay in between. About this clone: The same CDR3 can be traced to other DNA sequences in this sample.

The specimen sequenced was peripheral blood. The chain carries TRBV5-6 and TRBJ1-3; D not certain. This clonotype was sampled from a woman aged 60-70 years with active or convalescent COVID-19. The CDR3 protein is CASSLRGGNTIYF. CDR3 nucleotide sequence: TGTGCCAGCAGCTTGCGGGGAGGAAACACCATATATTTT.